These 7 T cell receptor beta chains share one sample of origin, sequenced in a study of blood T cell repertoires in COVID-19. TCRdb keeps only in-frame clones here, not all; method: immunoSEQ multiplex PCR. The table records more than 35,000 clones, about 80% of them present only once. The sample consisted of peripheral blood. Receptors originate from a man between 65 and 85 years old with acute or convalescent COVID-19.

This clone appeared a single time. The chain links TRBV29-1 to TRBJ2-7; tentatively, D is TRBD1 (6 bases). V lost 7 bases and J lost 9, with 19 bases in between. The CDR3 has 12 amino acids. Germline V gene data show CDR1 as SQVTM and CDR2 as ANQGSEA. This chain's CDR3 is CSAREGDNGQYF. DNA of the CDR3: TGCAGCGCCAGAGAGGGGGACAATGGGCAGTACTTC.

V gene TRBV30 combines with J gene TRBJ2-1; TRBD2 matches 10 bases. CDR1 and CDR2 from the germline V gene are GTSNPN and SVGIG (reference sequence). The J segment lost 8 bases and the V segment lost 0 bases, leaving 7 bases of the junction unmatched. The length of the CDR3 is 15 residues. The CDR3 here is CAWSVGLAGVYEQFF. The DNA for the CDR3 is TGTGCCTGGAGTGTAGGCCTAGCGGGAGTATATGAGCAGTTCTTC.

The rearrangement links TRBV3-1 (or the pseudogene TRBV3-2) to TRBJ1-1; D perhaps matches TRBD1 (5 bases). Germline CDR1 and CDR2: LGHDT and YNNKEL (reference sequence). Trimming shortened V by 4 bases and J by 1 base, and 10 bases separated the two germline ends. The CDR3 length is 14 residues. The CDR3: CASSLAGQNTEAFF. CDR3 DNA sequence: TGTGCCAGCAGCCTGGCAGGGCAGAACACTGAAGCTTTCTTT.

The chain recombines TRBV27 with TRBJ2-7, with 10 bases fitting TRBD1. With 3 bases clipped from V and 1 base from J, the junction kept 9 bases outside the gene matches. Per the germline V gene, CDR1 is MNHEY and CDR2 is SMNVEV (reference sequence). The CDR3 covers 17 residues. The CDR3 spells CASSFSLGQGSSYEQYF. CDR3 DNA sequence: TGTGCCAGCAGTTTTAGCCTGGGACAGGGGAGTTCCTACGAGCAGTACTTC.

This chain links TRBV30 with TRBJ2-2; 9 bases are a match to TRBD1. In germline, CDR1 is GTSNPN, CDR2 SVGIG (reference sequence). The CDR3 runs 16 residues. V trimming: 0 bases; J trimming: 6 bases; junction bases outside the gene matches: 8. The CDR3 reads CAWSVRWDRDSGELFF. The CDR3 DNA reads TGTGCCTGGAGTGTCCGTTGGGACAGGGATTCCGGGGAGCTGTTTTTT.

The chain couples TRBV12-5 to TRBJ2-1; 7 nucleotides line up with TRBD2. The CDR3 is made up of 15 amino acids. Losses at the gene ends were 8 bases for V and 2 bases for J; bases not matched to a gene: 9. Per germline, CDR1 LGHNT and CDR2 FRNRAP. The CDR3 DNA sequence: TGTGCTAGTAGCTTCGGGCGGGGGACCTACAATGAGCAGTTCTTC. Encoded protein: CASSFGRGTYNEQFF.

The gene calls are TRBV5-5 and TRBJ2-7, with 8 bases aligning to TRBD1. CDR3 length: 12 amino acids. Per the germline V gene, CDR1 is SGHKS and CDR2 is YYEKEE (reference sequence). V lost 2 bases, J lost 8 bases, and 3 bases stayed unmatched. The CDR3 DNA sequence: TGTGCCAGCAGCTTCCGACAGGGGCAGCAGTACTTC. Translation: CASSFRQGQQYF. Drawing the rest from reference TRBV5-5 and TRBJ2-7, the complete variable domain is DAGVTQSPTHLIKTRGQQVTLRCSPISGHKSVSWYQQVLGQGPQFIFQYYEKEERGRGNFPDRFSARQFPNYSSELNVNALLLGDSALYLCASSFRQGQQYFGPGTRLTVT.